This TCR beta chain was captured in a study of blood T cell repertoires in COVID-19. V lost 5 bases and J 0 bases, leaving 7 bases between the germline ends. Germline V CDR1 and CDR2: SGHAT, FQNNGV. This CDR3 spans 13 amino acids. Measured with immunoSEQ multiplex PCR; TCRdb has only the in-frame clones, and not every one. The sample contains about 300,000 clones, roughly 89% of which appear only once. The chain carries TRBV11-2 and TRBJ1-2; D gene unclear. The sample comprised PBMCs or T cells enriched from blood (not recorded which). The TCR was taken from a woman in her late teens or twenties with acute COVID-19. The CDR3 sequence is CASSPVANYGYTF. CDR3 coding DNA: TGTGCCAGCAGCCCCGTAGCTAACTATGGCTACACCTTC.